These 10 T cell receptor beta chains share one sample of origin, sequenced in a study of cytomegalovirus exposure and HLA in healthy donors. 13 Jbeta primers and 60 Vbeta primers were used for the PCR. Libraries were prepared by immunoSEQ multiplex PCR; TCRdb keeps only in-frame clonotypes and omits some of them. The sample holds 150,000 to 250,000 clones, approximately 80% seen once. Material: PBMCs. These receptors were collected from a boy aged 2 to 10 in good health and CMV-seronegative.

The rearrangement uses TRBV7-6 and TRBJ2-3; D gene uncertain. The V and J ends lost 0 bases and 4 bases respectively, with 5 bases between them. This CDR3 region has 13 residues. Germline lookup yields CDR1 SGHVS and CDR2 FNYEAQ. The CDR3 region has the DNA TGTGCCAGCAGCTTAGCACGGGCAGATACGCAGTATTTT. Encoded protein: CASSLARADTQYF.

The rearrangement joins TRBV9 to TRBJ1-3, with D tentatively TRBD1 (6 bases). This CDR3 is 13 amino acids long. Germline assignment: CDR1 SGDLS and CDR2 YYNGEE. V lost 0 bases to trimming and J lost 8 bases, with 9 bases between them. The CDR3 here is CASSVVGGDTIYF. The CDR3 DNA reads TGTGCCAGCAGCGTAGTAGGGGGGGACACCATATATTTT.

The chain carries TRBV14 and TRBJ2-7; D is unclear. Trimming removed 4 bases at V and 0 bases at J, with 19 bases between. The CDR3 has 17 amino acids. Looked up from germline, CDR1 is SGHDN and CDR2 is FVKESK. The CDR3 spells CASSRPNSGLNSYEQYF. As DNA, the CDR3 is TGTGCCAGCAGCCGCCCAAATTCGGGTCTCAACTCCTACGAGCAGTACTTC.

To note about this clone: The junction does not match germline at one end; this may be a read error. The V and J genes are TRBV11-2 and TRBJ2-4, with D hard to call. The CDR3 totals 11 residues. Germline CDR1 is SGHAT and CDR2 is FQNNGV. CDR3 DNA sequence: TGTGCCAGCAGCCGGCGAAACAGTCAGTACTTC. This gives the protein CASSRRNSQYF.

This chain joins TRBV5-5 and TRBJ1-3; a weak D match, TRBD1 (5 bases). V dropped 0 bases and J dropped 4 bases, with 8 bases sitting between them. Germline lookup yields CDR1 SGHKS and CDR2 YYEKEE (reference sequence). The CDR3 has 14 amino acids. The CDR3 DNA reads TGTGCCAGCAGCTTGGGGGGCTACGGAAACACCATATATTTT. Translation: CASSLGGYGNTIYF.

The chain carries TRBV6-6 and TRBJ1-5; weak D call: TRBD1 (6 bases). The germline gives CDR1 MNHNY, CDR2 SVGAGI (reference sequence). V lost 4 bases to trimming and J lost 4 bases, with 11 bases between them. The CDR3 totals 14 residues. The CDR3 bases are TGTGCCAGCAGTTTCCGACAGGCAAATCAGCCCCAGCATTTT. Amino acids: CASSFRQANQPQHF.

This clone has only a few counts. The chain employs TRBV5-5 and TRBJ2-7, with D possibly TRBD1 on 6 matching bases. The CDR3 loop spans 13 amino acids. Deletions cut 5 bases from V and 1 base from J, with 10 bases between. Per the germline V gene, CDR1 is SGHKS and CDR2 is YYEKEE (reference sequence). The CDR3 DNA reads as TGTGCCAGCAGGGCCACAGGGTCCTACGAGCAGTACTTC. Amino acids: CASRATGSYEQYF.

V is TRBV7-9 and J is TRBJ2-1, with D unclear. This CDR3 is built from 14 residues. In germline, CDR1 is SEHNR, CDR2 FQNEAQ (reference sequence). Trimming pared 3 bases from V and 0 bases from J, leaving 6 bases between. CDR3 nucleotide sequence: TGTGCCAGCAGCTTCTCTAGCTCCTACAATGAGCAGTTCTTC. Protein sequence: CASSFSSSYNEQFF.

The chain employs TRBV6-6 and TRBJ1-1, with TRBD1 identical over 7 bases. Germline CDR1 MNHNY, CDR2 SVGAGI (reference sequence). With 4 bases clipped from V and 3 bases from J, the junction kept 11 bases outside the gene matches. This CDR3 is 16 amino acids long. CDR3 region: CASSFRPRGLDTEAFF. CDR3 coding DNA: TGTGCCAGCAGTTTCCGACCGAGGGGGCTTGACACTGAAGCTTTCTTT.

The chain employs TRBV7-2 and TRBJ1-1, with 7 bases fitting TRBD1. Trimming at V came to 2 bases and at J to 1 base, leaving 13 bases not matched to a gene. This CDR3 is built from 18 residues. Germline CDR1 SGHTA, CDR2 FQGNSA. The CDR3 nucleotides read TGTGCCAGCAGCTTACCCCACTCCGACAGGGTAGGGAACACTGAAGCTTTCTTT. It specifies CASSLPHSDRVGNTEAFF.